The 10 T cell receptor beta chains listed next were all sequenced from one sample in a study of blood T cells in healthy people across ages. Through a sample-barcoded 5' primer and a J-beta primer mix, a second PCR was run for roughly 6 to 12 cycles. Via MiXCR, TCRdb re-called the 5' RACE reads, giving one row per CDR3 protein. The table lists about 1.6 million distinct CDR3 sequences, around 35% of them singletons. The sequencing sample was made of blood. Receptors originate from a woman aged 30 to 39 in good health.

This clonotype has more than one count but fewer than ten. The rearrangement links TRBV7-6 to TRBJ2-1; D might be TRBD1 (6 bases). With 6 bases removed from V and 8 bases from J, the gap between germline ends came to 11 bases. CDR1 and CDR2 from the germline V gene are SGHVS and FNYEAQ. There are 12 residues in the CDR3. The CDR3 nucleotides read TGTGCCAGCAGTTCTGGACAGTATGAGCAGTTCTTC. Protein product: CASSSGQYEQFF.

This chain connects TRBV9 to TRBJ2-1; 10 nucleotides match TRBD2. CDR3 length equals 15 residues. Germline CDR1 SGDLS, CDR2 YYNGEE. Losses at the gene ends were 5 bases for V and 10 bases for J; bases not matched to a gene: 12. The CDR3 loop reads CASSQGSGRVGEQFF. The DNA of the CDR3 is TGTGCCAGCAGTCAGGGCAGCGGGAGGGTCGGGGAGCAGTTCTTC.

This clonotype turned up a few times. The V gene is TRBV9, the J gene TRBJ2-5; D remains unclear. Germline CDR1 and CDR2: SGDLS and YYNGEE. The CDR3 consists of 17 residues. Deletions cut 4 bases from V and 6 bases from J, with 25 bases between. The CDR3 here is CASSPRGQELRGKTQYF. In DNA form, the CDR3 reads TGTGCCAGCAGCCCCCGCGGCCAAGAACTTCGTGGGAAGACCCAGTACTTC.

This clonotype was detected a few times. V and J are TRBV7-8 and TRBJ1-6, with TRBD1 matching over 8 bases. The CDR3 sequence is 15 residues long. Germline V gives CDR1 SGHVS, CDR2 FQNEAQ. The ends lost 5 bases at V and 8 bases at J; junction bases unmatched: 8. CDR3 loop: CASSPHRGADSPLHF. As DNA, the CDR3 is TGTGCCAGCAGCCCCCACAGGGGGGCGGATTCACCCCTCCACTTT.

This rearrangement joins TRBV2 to TRBJ2-3; TRBD1 matches 7 bases. The CDR3 length is 15 residues. Germline CDR1 is SNHLY and CDR2 is FYNNEI. V dropped 7 bases and J dropped 2; count of bases not matched to a gene: 9. The CDR3 here is CASIVQGFPTDTQYF. In nucleotides, the CDR3 is TGTGCCAGCATCGTACAGGGGTTTCCCACAGATACGCAGTATTTT.

The rearrangement links TRBV28 to TRBJ1-5, with TRBD1 as a possible D gene (5 bases). The CDR3 runs 19 residues. The germline V gene encodes CDR1 MDHEN and CDR2 SYDVKM. Trimming cost V 4 bases and J 1 base, with 23 bases left between them. CDR3 nucleotide sequence: TGTGCCAGCAGTTCAAGGGGTCCGGGGCAGTATATGAGCAATCAGCCCCAGCATTTT. It codes for CASSSRGPGQYMSNQPQHF. Complete variable domain (other parts from reference TRBV28 and TRBJ1-5): DVKVTQSSRYLVKRTGEKVFLECVQDMDHENMFWYRQDPGLGLRLIYFSYDVKMKEKGDIPEGYSVSREKKERFSLILESASTNQTSMYLCASSSRGPGQYMSNQPQHFGDGTRLSIL.

This clonotype was found many times. This chain links TRBV7-9 with TRBJ2-5; 7 positions agree with TRBD2. This CDR3 contains 14 residues. V trimming: 6 bases; J trimming: 1 base; junction bases outside the gene matches: 5. Looked up from germline, CDR1 is SEHNR and CDR2 is FQNEAQ (reference sequence). CDR3 amino acids: CASSPGRSQETQYF. In DNA, the CDR3 is TGTGCCAGCAGTCCCGGGAGGTCCCAAGAGACCCAGTACTTC.

V usage is TRBV19 and J usage is TRBJ2-7, with D perhaps assigned TRBD1 or TRBD2 (5 bases each). The V gene's germline CDR1 is LNHDA and CDR2 SQIVND (reference sequence). This CDR3 contains 13 residues. Between the trimmed V and J ends, which lost 3 bases and 6 bases, there was a span of 12 bases. DNA for the CDR3: TGTGCCAGTAGTATCCAAAGAGGGACCGAGCAGTACTTC. It is translated as CASSIQRGTEQYF.

Only a few counts were recorded for this clonotype. The gene calls are TRBV20-1 and TRBJ2-1; 8 nucleotides line up with TRBD1. The trim removed 2 bases at V and 8 bases at J, leaving 14 bases unmatched. Germline V gives CDR1 DFQATT, CDR2 SNEGSKA (reference sequence). The CDR3 has 16 amino acids. CDR3 nucleotides: TGCAGTGCTAGAACAATCAGGGGACAGGAGGGGCATGAGCAGTTCTTC. Translation: CSARTIRGQEGHEQFF.

The sample holds a few counts of this clonotype. The chain links TRBV5-1 to TRBJ2-5, with a possible D match to TRBD2 (6 bases). The CDR3 has 15 residues. The ends were cut back, 0 bases at V and 2 bases at J, with 11 bases in the middle. Looked up from germline, CDR1 is SGHRS and CDR2 is YFSETQ. The CDR3 DNA follows: TGCGCCAGCAGCTTGGAGGCGGGAATGCAAGAGACCCAGTACTTC. Its protein product is CASSLEAGMQETQYF.